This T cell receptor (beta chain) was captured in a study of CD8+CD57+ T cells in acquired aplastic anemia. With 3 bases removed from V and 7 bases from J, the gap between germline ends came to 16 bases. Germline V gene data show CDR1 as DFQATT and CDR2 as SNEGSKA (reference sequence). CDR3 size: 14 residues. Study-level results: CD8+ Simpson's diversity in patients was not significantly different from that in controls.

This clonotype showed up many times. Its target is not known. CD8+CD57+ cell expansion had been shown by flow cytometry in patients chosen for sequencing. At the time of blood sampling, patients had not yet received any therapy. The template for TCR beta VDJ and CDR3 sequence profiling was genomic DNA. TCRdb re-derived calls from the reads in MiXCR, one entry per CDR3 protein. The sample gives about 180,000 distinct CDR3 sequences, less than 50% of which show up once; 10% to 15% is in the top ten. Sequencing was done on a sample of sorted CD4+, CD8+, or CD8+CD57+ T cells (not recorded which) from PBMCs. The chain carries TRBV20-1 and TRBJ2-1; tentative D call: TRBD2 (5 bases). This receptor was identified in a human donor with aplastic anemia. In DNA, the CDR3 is TGCAGTGCTAGTTGGACTCTACAAGTAAATGAGCAGTTCTTC. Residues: CSASWTLQVNEQFF.